One TCR beta chain is described in this entry. Trimming removed 6 bases from V and 0 bases from J, with 12 bases in between. This CDR3 is built from 14 residues. Germline-derived CDR1 and CDR2 are SGHVS and FNYEAQ. This sample stems from a study of T cell changes during pregnancy in multiple sclerosis. Here immunoSEQ multiplex PCR was the method, and the copy in TCRdb shows in-frame clones only, minus some. The profile covers about 80,000 clones, with about 91% appearing a single time and about 3% taken by the ten largest. Sequenced here: peripheral blood, sampled before pregnancy. This sequence joins TRBV7-6 and TRBJ2-7; TRBD1 is a possible D gene (5 bases). This clonotype was sampled from a female donor with multiple sclerosis, enrolled in a pregnancy study. The CDR3 region is CASSGAASSYEQYF. DNA of the CDR3: TGTGCCAGCAGTGGGGCTGCCAGCTCCTACGAGCAGTACTTC.